This TCR beta chain was captured by sequencing in a study of cytomegalovirus exposure and HLA in healthy donors. The study's findings and limits: Productive rates of about 90% or about 30% were seen for most TCR beta V segments in an earlier analysis.

60 Vbeta and 13 Jbeta primers were used in PCR. Profiling relied on immunoSEQ multiplex PCR, and the TCRdb table lists in-frame clones only, not all of them. Among more than 150,000 clones listed, approximately 81% were seen once. V lost 0 bases and J lost 2; bases outside the gene matches: 11. CDR1 is ENHRY and CDR2 is SYGVKD in the germline V gene. The CDR3 length is 18 residues. As to this clone: What it binds is unknown.

Sequencing was carried out using PBMCs. The sequence derives from a boy younger than 18 in good health and CMV-seronegative. This chain links TRBV10-3 with TRBJ1-1, with TRBD1 matching over 8 bases. CDR3 DNA sequence: TGTGCCATCAGTGAGTCCCGACAAGGACAGGGCAGTAACACTGAAGCTTTCTTT. Protein product: CAISESRQGQGSNTEAFF.